The T cell receptor (delta chain) under discussion was sequenced for a study of human gamma delta and Vdelta1 T cells (dated by TCRdb to 2016 to 2019). General notes on the study: Delta One T cells, Vd1+ gamma-delta T cells, were investigated in the study as cytotoxic effectors against acute myeloid leukemia.

Comments on this clone: Its recognized antigen is unknown. Base qualities are not at hand, and no much larger clone is one base apart.

Results and caveats for the whole study, not just this receptor: Polyclonality and broad cytotoxic targeting of acute myeloid leukemia were reported for Delta One T cells.

To prepare the library, PCR was applied. Reads for this sample came from an Illumina MiSeq. Clonotypes were called again by TCRdb from the public reads via CATT, and duplicate nucleotide sequences were then merged into one entry. This sample comprises 6,000 or so delta-chain clones, 40% to 50% of them detected only once. The ten most abundant clones make up roughly 8.9% of the sample. CDR3 length: 23 amino acids, cysteine to phenylalanine. Left in the record is the CDR3 DNA by itself, 69 bases read in frame from the first base. Trimming takes 3 bases from V and 7 bases from J, and the germline ends sit 42 bases apart. The germline V gene specifies TSWWSYY as CDR1 and QGS as CDR2.

The sequenced sample consisted of Vdelta1 gamma-delta T cells from blood grown in culture (DOT cells). The label giving this sample's cell subset or site can be read as: Delta One T cells, in vitro expanded/differentiated Vd1+ gamma-delta T cells. This receptor was obtained from a human donor in good health. In this chain, TRDV1 is recombined with TRDJ1; TRDD2 is perhaps the D gene, given 9 matching bases. The sequence in DNA is TGTGCTCTTGGGGACGCCCGGCCTTCCTACGCCGGACTAGGTACTGGGGGCCTTATTAAACTCATCTTT. Translated, it gives CALGDARPSYAGLGTGGLIKLIF.